The clone carrying this T cell receptor beta chain came up many times. The CDR3 totals 16 residues. Germline assignment: CDR1 GTSNPN and CDR2 SVGIG (reference sequence). Unmatched junction bases numbered 4, after V lost 0 bases and J lost 2 bases. The source of the sample is a study of regulatory T cells in long-lasting Graves disease. Regarding time point: newly diagnosed GD, antithyroid drugs for less than 3 months. PBMC RNA was the source of the TCR library. For TCR beta, libraries came from iRepertoire HTBI primers and Arm-PCR of CDR3 regions. From the multiplex PCR reads, TCRdb called clonotypes with MiXCR, one entry per CDR3 protein. The sample lists approximately 440,000 distinct CDR3 sequences, under 20% occurring once. These data also formed part of another study, on T cells in Graves' hyperthyroidism and ophthalmopathy.

The TCR comes from a man aged 40-50 years with Graves disease. The chain has TRBV30 and TRBJ2-1, with 10 bases lining up with TRBD2. Sequenced here: peripheral blood mononuclear cells (PBMCs), sampled at new diagnosis, from a patient treated with antithyroid drugs. The CDR3, as DNA: TGTGCCTGGAGTGTGCGGACTAGCGGCCCCTACAATGAGCAGTTCTTC. Its translation: CAWSVRTSGPYNEQFF.